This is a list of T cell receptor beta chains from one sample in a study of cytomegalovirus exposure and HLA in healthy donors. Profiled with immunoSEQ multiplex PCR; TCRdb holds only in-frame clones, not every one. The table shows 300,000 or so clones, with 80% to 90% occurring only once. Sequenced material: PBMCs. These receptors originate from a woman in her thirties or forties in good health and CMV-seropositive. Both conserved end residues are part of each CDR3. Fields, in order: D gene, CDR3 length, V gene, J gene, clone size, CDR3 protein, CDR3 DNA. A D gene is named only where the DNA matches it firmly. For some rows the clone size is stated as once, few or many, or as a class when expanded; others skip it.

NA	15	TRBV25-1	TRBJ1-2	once	CASSASGQGIGGYTF	TGTGCCAGCAGTGCCTCGGGGCAGGGGATCGGTGGCTACACCTTC
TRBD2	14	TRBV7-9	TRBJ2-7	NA	CSSSLDSGRHEQYF	TGTTCCAGCAGCTTGGATAGCGGGAGGCACGAGCAGTACTTC
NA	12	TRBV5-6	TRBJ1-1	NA	CASSRGRGEAFF	TGTGCCAGCTCCCGAGGTCGGGGTGAAGCTTTCTTT
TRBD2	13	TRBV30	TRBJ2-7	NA	CAWASGSSYEQYF	TGTGCCTGGGCTAGCGGGAGCTCCTACGAGCAGTACTTC
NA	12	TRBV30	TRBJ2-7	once	CAWSLHRDEQYF	TGTGCCTGGAGTCTTCACAGGGACGAGCAGTACTTC
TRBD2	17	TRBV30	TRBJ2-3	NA	CAWSVGRTSGGTDTQYF	TGTGCCTGGAGTGTAGGAAGGACTAGCGGGGGAACAGATACGCAGTATTTT
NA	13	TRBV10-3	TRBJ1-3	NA	CAISEGAGNTIYF	TGTGCCATCAGTGAAGGGGCTGGAAACACCATATATTTT
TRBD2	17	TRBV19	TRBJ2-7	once	CASSPRVSGSVSYEQYF	TGTGCCAGTAGTCCACGGGTTAGCGGGAGCGTCTCCTACGAGCAGTACTTC
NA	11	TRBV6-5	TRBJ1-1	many	CASGPRGRAFF	TGTGCCAGCGGGCCAAGGGGTCGGGCTTTCTTT
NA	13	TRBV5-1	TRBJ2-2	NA	CASSLDSTGELFF	TGCGCCAGCAGCTTGGACAGCACCGGGGAGCTGTTTTTT
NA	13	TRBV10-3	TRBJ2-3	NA	CAISEDYLDTQYF	TGTGCCATCAGTGAGGACTACCTAGATACGCAGTATTTT
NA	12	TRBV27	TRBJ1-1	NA	CASSPGHGEAFF	TGTGCCAGCAGCCCCGGTCACGGTGAAGCTTTCTTT
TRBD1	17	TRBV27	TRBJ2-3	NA	CASSLSAGRGRPDTQYF	TGTGCCAGCAGTTTATCGGCGGGCAGGGGGCGTCCAGATACGCAGTATTTT
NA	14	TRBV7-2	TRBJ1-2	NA	CASSHPKTGGGYTF	TGTGCCAGCAGCCATCCCAAGACAGGAGGAGGCTACACCTTC
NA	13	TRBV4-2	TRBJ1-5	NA	CASSQDERRPQHF	TGTGCCAGCAGCCAAGATGAGCGAAGGCCCCAGCATTTT
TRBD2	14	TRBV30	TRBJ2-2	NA	CAWSSGTRSGELFF	TGTGCCTGGAGTTCCGGGACTAGGTCCGGGGAGCTGTTTTTT
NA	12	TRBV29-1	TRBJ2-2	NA	CSARLGTGELFF	TGCAGCGCACGCCTCGGCACCGGGGAGCTGTTTTTT
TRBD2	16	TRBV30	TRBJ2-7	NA	CAWTRSSGSQPYEQYF	TGTGCCTGGACCCGGTCTAGCGGGAGTCAGCCCTACGAGCAGTACTTC
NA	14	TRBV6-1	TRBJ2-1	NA	CASNLPSENNEQFF	TGTGCCAGCAATCTTCCTAGCGAAAACAATGAGCAGTTCTTC
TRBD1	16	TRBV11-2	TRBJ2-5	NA	CASSSRTGASRETQYF	TGTGCCAGCAGCTCTCGGACAGGGGCTAGCCGGGAGACCCAGTACTTC
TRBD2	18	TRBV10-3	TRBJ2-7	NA	CAISEAGLAGEGSYEQYF	TGTGCCATCAGTGAAGCGGGACTAGCGGGAGAGGGCTCCTACGAGCAGTACTTC
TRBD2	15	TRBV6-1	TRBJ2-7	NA	CASSLGGLAFYEQYF	TGTGCCAGCAGTTTGGGGGGACTAGCATTCTACGAGCAGTACTTC
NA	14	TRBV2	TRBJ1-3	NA	CASSAGRGGNTIYF	TGTGCCAGCAGTGCCGGGAGGGGTGGAAACACCATATATTTT
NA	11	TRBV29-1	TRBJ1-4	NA	CSAKFNEKLFF	TGCAGCGCTAAATTTAATGAAAAACTGTTTTTT
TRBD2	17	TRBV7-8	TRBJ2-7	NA	CASSPGLGSHGAGEQYF	TGTGCCAGCAGCCCGGGACTAGGGTCGCATGGGGCGGGCGAGCAGTACTTC
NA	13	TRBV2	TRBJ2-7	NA	CASSVQGVYEQYF	TGTGCCAGCAGTGTTCAAGGGGTCTACGAGCAGTACTTC
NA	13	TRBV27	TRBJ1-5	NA	CASSRGANQPQHF	TGTGCCAGCAGTCGGGGGGCCAATCAGCCCCAGCATTTT
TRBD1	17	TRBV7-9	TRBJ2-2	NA	CASKWGWNRGDTGELFF	TGTGCCAGCAAATGGGGGTGGAACAGGGGCGACACCGGGGAGCTGTTTTTT
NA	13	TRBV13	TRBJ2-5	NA	CASSLDYEETQYF	TGTGCCAGCAGCTTAGATTATGAAGAGACCCAGTACTTC
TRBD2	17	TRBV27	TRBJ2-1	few	CASSRLAGASSYNEQFF	TGTGCCAGCAGTCGACTAGCGGGAGCCAGTTCCTACAATGAGCAGTTCTTC
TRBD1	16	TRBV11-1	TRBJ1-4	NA	CASSYGQGATNEKLFF	TGTGCCAGCAGCTACGGACAGGGCGCAACTAATGAAAAACTGTTTTTT
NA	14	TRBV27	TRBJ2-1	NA	CASSRGTPYNEQFF	TGTGCCAGCAGTCGTGGGACTCCATACAATGAGCAGTTCTTC
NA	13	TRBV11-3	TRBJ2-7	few	CASSLAAEYEQYF	TGTGCCAGCAGCTTAGCCGCGGAGTACGAGCAGTACTTC
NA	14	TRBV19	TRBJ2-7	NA	CASSPTQSSYEQYF	TGTGCCAGTAGCCCGACTCAGAGCTCCTACGAGCAGTACTTC
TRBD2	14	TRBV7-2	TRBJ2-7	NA	CASTTAGGTYEQYF	TGTGCCAGCACTACAGCGGGAGGGACCTACGAGCAGTACTTC
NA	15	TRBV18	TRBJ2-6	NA	CASSHGGSGANVLTF	TGTGCCAGCTCGCACGGCGGCTCTGGGGCCAACGTCCTGACTTTC
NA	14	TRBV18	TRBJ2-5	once	CASSPLSREETQYF	TGTGCCAGCTCACCACTTAGTCGGGAAGAGACCCAGTACTTC
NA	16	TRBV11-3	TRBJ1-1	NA	CASSRGTRVSSTEAFF	TGTGCCAGCAGCCGAGGGACAAGGGTGAGTAGCACTGAAGCTTTCTTT
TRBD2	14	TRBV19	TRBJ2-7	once	CASRRTSERYEQYF	TGTGCCAGTAGAAGGACTAGCGAAAGATACGAGCAGTACTTC
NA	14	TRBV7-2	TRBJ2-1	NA	CASSLSQGYNEQFF	TGTGCCAGCAGCTTGTCTCAGGGATACAATGAGCAGTTCTTC
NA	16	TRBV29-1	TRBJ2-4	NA	CSVEDPAGMGKNIQYF	TGCAGCGTTGAAGATCCAGCAGGGATGGGCAAAAACATTCAGTACTTC
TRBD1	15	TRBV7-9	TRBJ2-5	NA	CASSLDTGGRETQYF	TGTGCCAGCAGCTTAGACACAGGGGGCCGGGAGACCCAGTACTTC
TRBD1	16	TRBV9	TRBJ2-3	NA	CASSGHRDSASDTQYF	TGTGCCAGCAGCGGCCACCGGGACAGTGCTTCAGATACGCAGTATTTT
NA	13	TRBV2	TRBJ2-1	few	CASRGTGSNEQFF	TGTGCCAGCAGGGGAACAGGGTCCAATGAGCAGTTCTTC
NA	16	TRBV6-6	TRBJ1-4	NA	CASTLMGGTTNEKLFF	TGTGCCAGCACCCTTATGGGCGGGACAACTAATGAAAAACTGTTTTTT